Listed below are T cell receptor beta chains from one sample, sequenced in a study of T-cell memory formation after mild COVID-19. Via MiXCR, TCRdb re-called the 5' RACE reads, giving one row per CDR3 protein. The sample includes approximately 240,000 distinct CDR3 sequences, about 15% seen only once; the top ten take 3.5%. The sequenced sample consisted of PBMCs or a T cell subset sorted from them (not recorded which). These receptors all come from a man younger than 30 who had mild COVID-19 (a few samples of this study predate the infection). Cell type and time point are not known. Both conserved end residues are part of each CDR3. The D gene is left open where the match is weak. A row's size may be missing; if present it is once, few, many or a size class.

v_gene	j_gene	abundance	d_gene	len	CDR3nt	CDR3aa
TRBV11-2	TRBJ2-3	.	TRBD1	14	TGTGCCAGCAGCTTCGACAGGGGTTCAGATACGCATTATTTT	CASSFDRGSDTHYF
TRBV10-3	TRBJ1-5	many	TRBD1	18	TGTGCCATCAGTGGCTCCTCGACAGGGGGATCGGGCAATCAGCCCCAGCATTTT	CAISGSSTGGSGNQPQHF
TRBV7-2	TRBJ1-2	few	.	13	TGTGCCAGCAGGCAACAGGGTAACTATGGCTACACCTTC	CASRQQGNYGYTF
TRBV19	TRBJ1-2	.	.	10	TGTGCTTCACCGTGGGATGGCTACACCTTC	CASPWDGYTF
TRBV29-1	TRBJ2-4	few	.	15	TGCAGCGTTGAGGAACTGAACCTAGCCAAAAACATTCAGTACTTC	CSVEELNLAKNIQYF
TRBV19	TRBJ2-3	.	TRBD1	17	TGTGCCAACCGGGACAGGGTCGCTTTGTCCCTCACAGATACGCAGTATTTT	CANRDRVALSLTDTQYF
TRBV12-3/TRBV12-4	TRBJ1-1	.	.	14	TGTGCCAGCAGTTTAGCAAGGATGGGCACTGAAGCTTTCTTT	CASSLARMGTEAFF
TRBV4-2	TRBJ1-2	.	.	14	TGTGGCAGCAGCCAAGGACGGCTTAACTATGGCTACACCTTC	CGSSQGRLNYGYTF
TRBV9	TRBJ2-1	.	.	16	TGTGCCAGCAGCCCCCCCCGTACAACGGGGCGCAATGAGCAGTTCTTC	CASSPPRTTGRNEQFF
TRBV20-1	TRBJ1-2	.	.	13	TGCAGTGCTAGAGAGGGGGCTGGCTATGGCTACACCTTC	CSAREGAGYGYTF
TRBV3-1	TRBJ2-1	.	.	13	TGTGCCAGCAGCCAAGTAAGAGCAAATGAGCAGTTCTTC	CASSQVRANEQFF
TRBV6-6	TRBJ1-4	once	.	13	TGTGCCACCAGGGAAACAGCCCATGAAAAACTGTTTTTT	CATRETAHEKLFF
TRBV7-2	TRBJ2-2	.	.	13	TGTGCCAGCACCCAAAGTATGGCAGGGGAGCTGTTTTTT	CASTQSMAGELFF
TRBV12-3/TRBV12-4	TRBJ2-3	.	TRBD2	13	TGTGCCAGCAAACTAGCGGGGGCAGATACGCAGTATTTT	CASKLAGADTQYF
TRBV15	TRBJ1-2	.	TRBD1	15	TGTGCCACCAGCAGAGGGACAGGGGGTGGATATGGCTACACCTTC	CATSRGTGGGYGYTF
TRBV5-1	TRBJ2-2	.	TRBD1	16	TGCGCCAGCAGCTTATCCGGGACAGCAGTCTCCGGGGAGCTGTTTTTT	CASSLSGTAVSGELFF
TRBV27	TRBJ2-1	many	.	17	TGTGCCAGCAGTCAATCTTTGGGGGGGGCCGTCTACAATGAGCAGTTCTTC	CASSQSLGGAVYNEQFF
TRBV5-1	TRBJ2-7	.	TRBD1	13	TGCGCCAGCAGCCGTGACAGGGGAAGGGAGCAGTACTTC	CASSRDRGREQYF
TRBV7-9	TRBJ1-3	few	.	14	TGTGCCAGCAGCCCTCTCGGGGTTGGAAACACCATATATTTT	CASSPLGVGNTIYF
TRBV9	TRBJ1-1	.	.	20	TGTGCCAGCAGCCGGTCTTGGGACGGCGCCTTTCAACGTATGAACACTGAAGCTTTCTTT	CASSRSWDGAFQRMNTEAFF
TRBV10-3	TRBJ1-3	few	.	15	TGTGCCATCAGGGGATTTGGGAGCTCTGGAAACACCATATATTTT	CAIRGFGSSGNTIYF
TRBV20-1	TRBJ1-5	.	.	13	TGCAGTGCTAGCGGTGCAAACAATCAGCCCCAGCATTTT	CSASGANNQPQHF
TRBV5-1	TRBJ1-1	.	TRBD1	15	TGCGCCAGCAGCATCCGACAGGGGCCCGGGGCTGAAGCTTTCTTT	CASSIRQGPGAEAFF
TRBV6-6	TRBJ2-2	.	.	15	TGTGCCAGCAGTTACCCGGAACAGCAGGGCGGGGAGCTGTTTTTT	CASSYPEQQGGELFF
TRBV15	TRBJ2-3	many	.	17	TGTGCCACCAGCAGACACCTCCAAGGGACCCGCACAGATACGCAGTATTTT	CATSRHLQGTRTDTQYF
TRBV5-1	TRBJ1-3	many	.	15	TGCGCCAGCAGCACCTACACAGGGTCTGGAAACACCATATATTTT	CASSTYTGSGNTIYF
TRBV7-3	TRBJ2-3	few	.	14	TGTGCCAGCAGCTTTTCCAGGTTCCCAGATACGCAGTATTTT	CASSFSRFPDTQYF
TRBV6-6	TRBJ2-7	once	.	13	TGTGCCAGCAGCTTGGGGGCGGCCTACGAGCAGTACTTC	CASSLGAAYEQYF
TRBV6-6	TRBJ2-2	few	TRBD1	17	TGTGCCAGCAGTTTCAAACCCGGGACAGTCCGTACCGGGGAGCTGTTTTTT	CASSFKPGTVRTGELFF
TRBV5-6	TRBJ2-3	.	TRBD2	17	TGTGCCAGCAGCTTGATCGCGCTAGCGGGGTATAGAGATACGCAGTATTTT	CASSLIALAGYRDTQYF
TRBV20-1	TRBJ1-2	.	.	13	TGCAGTGCTACATGGACCGGGGGGAATGGCTACACCTTC	CSATWTGGNGYTF
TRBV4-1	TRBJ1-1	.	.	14	TGCGCCAGCCGCGGCCTACTCCTCAACACTGAAGCTTTCTTT	CASRGLLLNTEAFF
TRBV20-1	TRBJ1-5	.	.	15	TGCAGTGCTGGGGGATCGGGGGCTGCGCATCAGCCCCAGCATTTT	CSAGGSGAAHQPQHF
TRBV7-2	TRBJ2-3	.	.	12	TGTGCCATTACGTTCAGCTCCGATACGCAGTATTTT	CAITFSSDTQYF
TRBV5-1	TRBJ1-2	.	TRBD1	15	TGCGCCAGCAGCCCTACTACAGGGGTATCCTATGGCTACACCTTC	CASSPTTGVSYGYTF
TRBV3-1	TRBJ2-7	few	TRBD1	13	TGTGCCAGCAGCCAAGCAGACAGGGGGAGCAGATACTTC	CASSQADRGSRYF
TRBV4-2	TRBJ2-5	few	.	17	TGTGCCAGCAGCCCCCAAAAGGAGTCCAGAGGGGAAGAGACCCAGTACTTC	CASSPQKESRGEETQYF
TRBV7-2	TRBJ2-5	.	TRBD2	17	TGTGCCAGCAGCGCAGCGGGACTAGCGTTTGTCCAAGAGACCCAGGACTTC	CASSAAGLAFVQETQDF
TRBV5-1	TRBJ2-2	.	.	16	TGCGCCAGCAAGTCAAGGGTGCGCGCGAACACCGGGGAGCTGTTTTTT	CASKSRVRANTGELFF
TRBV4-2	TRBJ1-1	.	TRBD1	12	TGTGCCAGCAGCCAACAGGGGGACGGAGCTTTCTTT	CASSQQGDGAFF
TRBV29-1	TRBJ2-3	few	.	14	TGCAGCGTTGAACGTGGGGTTGGCACAGATACGCAGTATTTT	CSVERGVGTDTQYF
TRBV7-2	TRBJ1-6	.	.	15	TGTGCCAGCAGCTTATCCGGTTTACGGACTTCACCCCTCCACTTT	CASSLSGLRTSPLHF
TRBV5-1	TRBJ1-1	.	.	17	TGCGCCAGCAGCTTATCCCGGGGGCGCGGGGCGAACACTGAAGCTTTCTTT	CASSLSRGRGANTEAFF
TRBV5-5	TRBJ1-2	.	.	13	TGTGCCAGCAGCCCAACACAGGGTGGTGGCTACACCTTC	CASSPTQGGGYTF
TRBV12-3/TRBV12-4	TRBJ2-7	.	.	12	TGTGCCAGCAGCCCGGGCCCAAACGAGCAGTACTTC	CASSPGPNEQYF
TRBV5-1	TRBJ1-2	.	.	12	TGCGCCAGCAGCTTGATCGGGGATGGCTACACCTTC	CASSLIGDGYTF
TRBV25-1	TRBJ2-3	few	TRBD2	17	TGTGCCAGCAGTGAGGAGGGGACTAGCGGAGGTGGGGATACGCAGTATTTT	CASSEEGTSGGGDTQYF
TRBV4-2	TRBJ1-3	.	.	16	TGTGCCAGCAGCCAAGACCCCGCCCGCTCTGGAAACACCATATATTTT	CASSQDPARSGNTIYF
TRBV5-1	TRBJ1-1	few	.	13	TGCGCCAGCAGCTTGGCCGGTAGGGGCCAAGCTTTCTTT	CASSLAGRGQAFF
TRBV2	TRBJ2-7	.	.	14	TGTGCCAGCTCCAGCCCGGGATTTGGCGACGAGCAGTACTTC	CASSSPGFGDEQYF
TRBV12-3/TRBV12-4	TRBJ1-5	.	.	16	TGTGCCAGCAGTTCCGACAGCTATGAAAGCAATCAGCCCCAGCATTTT	CASSSDSYESNQPQHF
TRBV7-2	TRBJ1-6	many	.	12	TGTGCCAGCAGCCCAACTAATTCACCCCTCCACTTT	CASSPTNSPLHF
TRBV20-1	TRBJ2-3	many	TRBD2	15	TGCAGTGCCCCAATAGCGGGGGGCGGGACAGATACGCAGTATTTT	CSAPIAGGGTDTQYF
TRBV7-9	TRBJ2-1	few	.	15	TGTGCCAGCAGCCCCGCGGGGGCCCGGGGAGGTGAGCAGTTCTTC	CASSPAGARGGEQFF
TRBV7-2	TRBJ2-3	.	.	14	TGTGCCAGCAGCTCTTCGACAGCCACAGATACGCAGTATTTT	CASSSSTATDTQYF